This T cell receptor beta chain appears in the sequencing data of a study of blood T cells in healthy people across ages. Next came a second PCR, run for about 6 to 11 cycles, which used a sample-barcoded 5' primer along with a J-beta primer mix. Each CDR3 protein is one row after TCRdb ran MiXCR on the 5' RACE reads. In the table there are some 710,000 distinct CDR3 sequences, 35% to 50% of which are singletons. The CDR3 runs 15 residues. Trimming removed 6 bases from V and 1 base from J; junction bases left unmatched: 2. Germline lookup yields CDR1 LGHNA and CDR2 YSLEER. This clonotype has only a few counts.

V gene TRBV4-3 combines with J gene TRBJ2-2; TRBD2 matches 10 bases. The sample consisted of blood. This TCR derives from a man at least 80 years old in good health. The CDR3 loop reads CASRRTSGNTGELFF. The CDR3 nucleotides are TGCGCCAGCAGGCGGACTAGCGGGAACACCGGGGAGCTGTTTTTT.